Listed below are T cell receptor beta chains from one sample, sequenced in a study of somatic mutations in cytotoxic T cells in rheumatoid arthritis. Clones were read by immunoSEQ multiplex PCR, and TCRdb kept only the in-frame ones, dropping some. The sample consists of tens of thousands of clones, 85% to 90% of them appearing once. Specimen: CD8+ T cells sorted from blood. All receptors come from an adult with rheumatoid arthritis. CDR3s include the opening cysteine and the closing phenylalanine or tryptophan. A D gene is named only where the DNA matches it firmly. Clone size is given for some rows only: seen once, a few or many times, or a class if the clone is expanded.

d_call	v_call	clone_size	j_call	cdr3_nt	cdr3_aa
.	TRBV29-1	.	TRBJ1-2	TGCAGCGTTGAAGATCTTGGCCCGGCGGCCTCGACTGACCCTAACTATGGCTACACCTTC	CSVEDLGPAASTDPNYGYTF
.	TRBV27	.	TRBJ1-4	TGTGCCAGCTCCGCCCTGCGATCAACTAATGAAAAACTGTTTTTT	CASSALRSTNEKLFF
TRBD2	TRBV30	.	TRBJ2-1	TGTGCCTGGAGTATGAGCGGGGCCGGGGATGAGCAGTTCTTC	CAWSMSGAGDEQFF
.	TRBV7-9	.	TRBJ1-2	TGTGCCAGTGAACAGGGAGGAGGTTATGGCTACACCTTC	CASEQGGGYGYTF
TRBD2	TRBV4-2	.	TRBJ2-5	TGTGCCAGCAGCCAAGACGGACCCGGGACTAGGGAGACCCAGTACTTC	CASSQDGPGTRETQYF
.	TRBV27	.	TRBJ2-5	TGTGCCAGCGGTCCAGGGGTGGAGACCCAGTACTTC	CASGPGVETQYF
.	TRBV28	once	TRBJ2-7	TGTGCCAGCAGTTTCGGGCGAATTACCTACGAGCAGTACTTC	CASSFGRITYEQYF
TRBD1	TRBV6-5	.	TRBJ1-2	TGTGCCAGCAGCCGACAGGGGCTAAACTATGGCTACACCTTC	CASSRQGLNYGYTF
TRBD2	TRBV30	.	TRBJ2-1	TGTGCCTGTAGCGGGGGGGAAAATGAGCAGTTCTTC	CACSGGENEQFF
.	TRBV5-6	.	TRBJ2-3	TGTGCCAGCAGCGAGGATCTCACAGATACGCAGTATTTT	CASSEDLTDTQYF
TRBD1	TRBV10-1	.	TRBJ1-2	TGCGCCAGCAGTTCTCAGGGGGCGCGCGGCTACACCTTC	CASSSQGARGYTF
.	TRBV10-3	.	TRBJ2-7	TGTGCCATCAGTGAATCGGGGAGACCCTACGAGCAGTACTTC	CAISESGRPYEQYF
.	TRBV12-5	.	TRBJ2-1	TGTGCTAGTAGTTGGGGGGACACCACCTACAATGAGCAGTTCTTC	CASSWGDTTYNEQFF
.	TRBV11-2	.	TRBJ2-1	TGTGCCAGCAGCTCTTCCGGACCCGGGGGTCATGAGCAGTTCTTC	CASSSSGPGGHEQFF
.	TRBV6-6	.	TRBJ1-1	TGTGCCAGCAGCCGGGGACCCAGTGGTGAAGCTTTCTTT	CASSRGPSGEAFF
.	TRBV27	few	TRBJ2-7	TGTGCCAGCAGTTACACCAGGGGCCACGAGCAGTACTTC	CASSYTRGHEQYF
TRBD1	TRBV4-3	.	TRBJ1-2	TGCGCCAGCAGCCAAGATCCGGAAGGGACAGCATATGGCTACACCTTC	CASSQDPEGTAYGYTF
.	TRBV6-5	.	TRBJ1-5	TGTGCCAGCAGTTACTCGATTGTAAGCAATCAGCCCCAGCATTTT	CASSYSIVSNQPQHF
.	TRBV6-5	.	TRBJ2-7	TGTGCCAGCAGCCGAGGACAGTTGGCTTCCTACGAGCAGTACTTC	CASSRGQLASYEQYF
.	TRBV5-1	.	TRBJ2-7	TGCGCCAGCAGCTTGGTTCTAGACCGATCCTACGAGCAGTACTTC	CASSLVLDRSYEQYF
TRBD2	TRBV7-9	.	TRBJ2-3	TGTGCCAGCAGCTTACCCGTCGGCCTAGCGGGCACAGATACGCAGTATTTT	CASSLPVGLAGTDTQYF
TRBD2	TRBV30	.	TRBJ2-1	TGTGCCTGGAGTGGTGAGACTAGCGGAGCCTACAATGAGCAGTTCTTC	CAWSGETSGAYNEQFF
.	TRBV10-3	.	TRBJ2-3	TGTGCCATCAGAGCCACAGATACGCAGTATTTT	CAIRATDTQYF
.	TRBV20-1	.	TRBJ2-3	TGCAGTGCTAGCCTAACAGATACGCAGTATTTT	CSASLTDTQYF
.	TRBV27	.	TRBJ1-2	TGTGCCAGCAGTTTCAAGAGGAATCAACTAGGTGGCTACACCTTC	CASSFKRNQLGGYTF
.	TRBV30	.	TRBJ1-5	TGTGCCTGGAGGGGACGGGCCTCGGGGCAGCCCCAGCATTTT	CAWRGRASGQPQHF
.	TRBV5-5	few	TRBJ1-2	TGTGCCAGCAGCCCTCAGGATAACTATGGCTACACCTTC	CASSPQDNYGYTF
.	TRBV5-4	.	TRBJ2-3	TGTGCCAGCAGCTTTACTTGGGTAGAGGTAGATACGCAGTATTTT	CASSFTWVEVDTQYF
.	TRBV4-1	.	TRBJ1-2	TGCGCCAGCAGCCAAGATTGGGGAGGGCCGGACTATGGCTACACCTTC	CASSQDWGGPDYGYTF
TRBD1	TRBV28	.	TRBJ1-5	TGTGCCAGCAGTTTGCCAGGGGGAGCGCCCCAGCATTTT	CASSLPGGAPQHF
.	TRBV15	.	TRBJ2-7	TGTGCCACCAGCAACGGACTCCAAACGGCCTACGAGCAGTACTTC	CATSNGLQTAYEQYF
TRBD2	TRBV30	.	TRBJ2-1	TGTGCCTGGGGCAGCGGGAGGGCCCATGAGCAGTTCTTC	CAWGSGRAHEQFF
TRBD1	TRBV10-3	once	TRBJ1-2	TGTGCCATCAGTGAGTCTCCCAGGGGGCTTTATGGCTACACCTTC	CAISESPRGLYGYTF
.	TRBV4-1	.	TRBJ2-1	TGCGCCAGCAGCCTTATTTTGCCCTTAGCGGAGACGTACAATGAGCAGTTCTTC	CASSLILPLAETYNEQFF
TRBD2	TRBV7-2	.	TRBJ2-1	TGTGCCAGCAGCTACGGACTAGCGGGTGGCAATGAGCAGTTCTTC	CASSYGLAGGNEQFF
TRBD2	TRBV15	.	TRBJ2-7	TGTGCCACCAGCTCCCGGACTAGCGGCCCCTACGAGCAGTACTTC	CATSSRTSGPYEQYF
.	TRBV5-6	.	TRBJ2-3	TGTGCCAGCAGCTTGGCTCTCGGGTACCCTAGCACAGATACGCAGTATTTT	CASSLALGYPSTDTQYF
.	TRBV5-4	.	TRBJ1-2	TGTGCCAGCAGCTTGGAGTCCGGAACCTTCTATGGCTACACCTTC	CASSLESGTFYGYTF
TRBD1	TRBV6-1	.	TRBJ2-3	TGTGCCAGCAGTGAACGTCAGGGGGCAGATACGCAGTATTTT	CASSERQGADTQYF
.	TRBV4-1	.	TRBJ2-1	TGCGCCAGCAGCCAAGATTTTTCCAGCCGCGCCTACAATGAGCAGTTCTTC	CASSQDFSSRAYNEQFF
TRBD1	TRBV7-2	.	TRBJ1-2	TGTGCCAGCAGCCCGAGGACAGGGAGTTACGGCTACACCTTC	CASSPRTGSYGYTF
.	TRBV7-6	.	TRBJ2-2	TGTGCCAGCAGCTTATTCGGGAACCAAGAGCTGTTTTTT	CASSLFGNQELFF
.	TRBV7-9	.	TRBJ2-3	TGTGCCAGCACCTCCAGAAGGGCAGGTGATAATCCTAGCACAGATACGCAGTATTTT	CASTSRRAGDNPSTDTQYF
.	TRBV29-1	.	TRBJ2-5	TGCAGCGTTGTTGACACGTTAGAGACCCAGTACTTC	CSVVDTLETQYF
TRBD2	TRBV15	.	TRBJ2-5	TGTGCCACCAGCAGTAGCGGGGTCCAAGAGACCCAGTACTTC	CATSSSGVQETQYF
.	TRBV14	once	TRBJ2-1	TGTGCCAGCAGCCGAGAACTAGCTACTCCCTACAATGAGCAGTTCTTC	CASSRELATPYNEQFF
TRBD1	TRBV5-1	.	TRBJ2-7	TGCGCCAGCAGCCGGAGGACAGGGGAAGAGCAGTACTTC	CASSRRTGEEQYF
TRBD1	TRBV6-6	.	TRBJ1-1	TGTGCCAGCAGTTTACAGGGGACGGGGCTGCACACTGAAGCTTTCTTT	CASSLQGTGLHTEAFF
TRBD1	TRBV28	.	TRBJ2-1	TGTGCCAGCACGGGACAGGGCGCCAATGAGCAGTTCTTC	CASTGQGANEQFF
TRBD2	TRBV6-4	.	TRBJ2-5	TGTGCCAGCAGTGGCCCCGGGACTAGCCTAGAGTACCAAGAGACCCAGTACTTC	CASSGPGTSLEYQETQYF
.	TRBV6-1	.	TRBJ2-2	TGTGCCAGCAGCGAAAGTGTGGGGGCGACCGGGGAGCTGTTTTTT	CASSESVGATGELFF
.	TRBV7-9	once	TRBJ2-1	TGTGCCAGCAGCTTTGCAGGGAACTCCTACAATGAGCAGTTCTTC	CASSFAGNSYNEQFF
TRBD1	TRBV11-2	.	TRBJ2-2	TGTGCCAGCAGCTTAACAGGGGACACCGGGGAGCTGTTTTTT	CASSLTGDTGELFF
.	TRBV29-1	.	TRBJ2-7	TGCAGCGTTGACGGGGGACACCTACCATACGAGCAGTACTTC	CSVDGGHLPYEQYF
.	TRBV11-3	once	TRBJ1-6	TGTGCCAGCAGCCCGGGGCTGATTAGCTCCTATAATTCACCCCTCCACTTT	CASSPGLISSYNSPLHF
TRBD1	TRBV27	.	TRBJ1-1	TGTGCCAGCAGGGGGATAACAGGGGTGGACACTGAAGCTTTCTTT	CASRGITGVDTEAFF
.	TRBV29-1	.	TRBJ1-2	TGCAGCGTACTGGACGGGGACTATGGCTACACCTTC	CSVLDGDYGYTF